Presented here are 2 T cell receptor beta chains from one specimen sequenced in a study of T cells after yellow fever vaccination. TCRdb itself ran the 5' RACE reads through MiXCR, one entry per CDR3 protein. The data contain more than 350,000 distinct CDR3 sequences, approximately 10% of them singletons. Sample: PBMCs, taken on the day of the first yellow fever vaccination. The receptors were sampled from a man in his late teens or twenties who received the YFV17D yellow fever vaccine.

This clonotype was seen more than once but under ten times. The V and J genes are TRBV28 and TRBJ1-1; D not certain. In germline, CDR1 is MDHEN, CDR2 SYDVKM. CDR3 size: 15 residues. V was shortened by 2 bases and J by 0 bases, with 10 bases between the two germline ends. The CDR3 sequence is CASSLKGRMNTEAFF. The CDR3 coding sequence is TGTGCCAGCAGTTTAAAAGGCAGGATGAACACTGAAGCTTTCTTT.

This clonotype appeared many times. The V and J genes are TRBV11-2 and TRBJ2-7, with 10 bases lining up with TRBD1. With V trimmed by 4 bases and J by 4 bases, 19 bases remained unmatched. The CDR3 extends over 19 amino acids. Germline values: CDR1 SGHAT, CDR2 FQNNGV. In DNA, the CDR3 is TGTGCCAGCAGCTCGCACACCACCGTCGGGACAGGGGCGATGTACGAGCAGTACTTC. Amino acids: CASSSHTTVGTGAMYEQYF.